The 17 T cell receptor beta chains below were found in one sample sequenced in a study of blood T cell repertoires in COVID-19. Repertoires were generated with immunoSEQ multiplex PCR, while TCRdb's copy carries only in-frame clones and drops some. Among roughly 330,000 clones, about 84% were seen once, and the ten largest hold 1.5% to 2%. The sequencing sample was made of peripheral blood. Every receptor here comes from a woman between 45 and 65 years old with acute or convalescent COVID-19.

The genes are TRBV4-1 and TRBJ1-5; TRBD1 aligns across 8 bases. CDR1 MGHRA and CDR2 YSYEKL come from the germline V gene. J gave up 6 bases and V 3 bases, and 10 bases lay outside the gene matches. The CDR3 extends over 16 amino acids. CDR3 DNA sequence: TGCGCCAGCAGCCACATCGGACAGGGTTCTTCTCAGCCCCAGCATTTT. It specifies CASSHIGQGSSQPQHF.

The chain links TRBV9 to TRBJ2-1; 10 nucleotides align to TRBD2. V dropped 4 bases and J dropped 7; count of bases not matched to a gene: 14. CDR3 length equals 17 residues. Germline assignment: CDR1 SGDLS and CDR2 YYNGEE. The CDR3 DNA reads TGTGCCAGCAGCCCCCGGGTTCTAGCGGGAGCCGGGAATGAGCAGTTCTTC. Translation: CASSPRVLAGAGNEQFF.

The genes are TRBV3-1 (or the pseudogene TRBV3-2) and TRBJ2-7; D might be TRBD2 (6 bases). Germline lookup yields CDR1 LGHDT and CDR2 YNNKEL (reference sequence). The V end lost 4 bases, the J end lost 5 bases, and 18 bases lay between the germline ends. The CDR3 runs 15 residues. The CDR3 is CASSPRGSGRDEQYF. DNA of the CDR3: TGTGCCAGCAGCCCCCGGGGTAGCGGAAGGGACGAGCAGTACTTC.

CDR3 sequence: CASSLAGADEKLFF. Written as DNA, the CDR3 is TGTGCCAGCAGCTTAGCGGGGGCGGATGAAAAACTGTTTTTT. V usage is TRBV7-2 and J usage is TRBJ1-4; TRBD1 is a possible D gene (6 bases). The germline gives CDR1 SGHTA, CDR2 FQGNSA. V dropped 0 bases and J dropped 6 bases, with 8 bases sitting between them. This CDR3 is built from 14 residues.

The gene calls are TRBV12-3 or TRBV12-4 and TRBJ1-2, with 7 positions matching TRBD1. The CDR3 has 13 amino acids. V lost 5 bases and J lost 4; bases outside the gene matches: 4. The CDR3 bases are TGTGCCAGCAGTCAATGGGACAGCTATGGCTACACCTTC. This translates into CASSQWDSYGYTF.

This chain links TRBV11-2 with TRBJ2-5; 9 nucleotides align to TRBD2. CDR1 and CDR2 from the germline V gene are SGHAT and FQNNGV. This CDR3 has 17 amino acids. The trim removed 1 base at V and 1 base at J, leaving 7 bases unmatched. CDR3 region: CASSLGISGGRQETQYF. The CDR3 DNA reads as TGTGCCAGCAGCTTAGGAATTAGCGGGGGCCGCCAAGAGACCCAGTACTTC.

The chain links TRBV4-3 to TRBJ1-2; 7 nucleotides agree with TRBD1. This CDR3 contains 14 residues. Germline CDR1 and CDR2: LGHNA and YSLEER. After removal of 4 bases from V and 4 bases from J, the junction contained 6 bases not matched to a gene. The CDR3 coding sequence is TGCGCCAGCAGCCTAGAAACAGGGGTCTATGGCTACACCTTC. Amino acid sequence: CASSLETGVYGYTF.

J is TRBJ2-7 and V is TRBV28; perhaps TRBD1 as D (5 bases). This CDR3 is 16 amino acids long. V shed 2 bases and J shed 0 bases, with 14 bases lying between them. Germline V lookup: CDR1 MDHEN, CDR2 SYDVKM. This chain's CDR3 is CASSLITGPDSYEQYF. The CDR3 bases are TGTGCCAGCAGTTTAATAACAGGACCCGACTCCTACGAGCAGTACTTC.

In its sample, this clone was seen once. This chain links TRBV7-9 with TRBJ1-4; 11 positions agree with TRBD1. The germline V gene encodes CDR1 SEHNR and CDR2 FQNEAQ (reference sequence). CDR3 size: 16 residues. J lost 8 bases, V lost 4 bases, and 9 bases had no gene match. As DNA, the CDR3 is TGTGCCAGCAGCTGGGCGGACAGGGGGCGGGAAGAAAAACTGTTTTTT. Residues: CASSWADRGREEKLFF.

A few counts support this clone. The chain is built from TRBV6-5 and TRBJ1-1; D possibly corresponds to TRBD1 (5 bases). The CDR3 sequence is 14 residues long. In germline, CDR1 is MNHEY, CDR2 SVGAGI. Trimming took off 5 bases at V and 4 bases at J, with 14 bases between the two ends. The CDR3 bases are TGTGCCAGCAGTACAGGCAGGGTTTCCACTGAAGCTTTCTTT. Protein: CASSTGRVSTEAFF.

The chain joins TRBV9 to TRBJ1-6; D is unresolved. Trimming left V 0 bases short and J 10 bases short, with 14 bases between. CDR3 length: 15 amino acids. CDR1 and CDR2 from the germline V gene are SGDLS and YYNGEE. CDR3 coding DNA: TGTGCCAGCAGCGTAGAGCCCCCGGTTCTATCACCCCTCCACTTT. Amino acid sequence: CASSVEPPVLSPLHF. The full variable domain, completed using reference TRBV9 and TRBJ1-6, is DSGVTQTPKHLITATGQRVTLRCSPRSGDLSVYWYQQSLDQGLQFLIQYYNGEERAKGNILERFSAQQFPDLHSELNLSSLELGDSALYFCASSVEPPVLSPLHFGNGTRLTVT.

This chain joins TRBV24-1 and TRBJ2-7, with 9 bases lining up with TRBD2. Trimming at V came to 5 bases and at J to 2 bases, leaving 12 bases not matched to a gene. This CDR3 is built from 17 residues. Germline assignment: CDR1 KGHDR and CDR2 SFDVKD. Written as DNA, the CDR3 is TGTGCCACCAGTGGGGCTAGCGGGACCGCCGAACCCTACGAGCAGTACTTC. This sequence encodes CATSGASGTAEPYEQYF.

The chain is built from TRBV4-2 and TRBJ1-2; perhaps TRBD1 as D (6 bases). The V end lost 1 base, the J end lost 4 bases, and 13 bases lay between the germline ends. Per germline, CDR1 LGHNA and CDR2 YNFKEQ. This CDR3 has 15 residues. The DNA of the CDR3 is TGTGCCAGCAGCCAAGGCGGGGGCACAGGCTATGGCTACACCTTC. Amino acid sequence: CASSQGGGTGYGYTF.

This clone was counted a few times. The chain links TRBV21-1 to TRBJ1-5. TRBV21-1 represents a pseudogene. CDR3 size: 15 residues. CDR3 coding DNA: TGTGCCAGCACCCCGGGGGGGGGCGCGGATCAGCCCCAGCATTTT. It translates to CASTPGGGADQPQHF.

The rearrangement links TRBV18 to TRBJ2-7; weak D call: TRBD1 (5 bases). CDR1 and CDR2 (germline): KGHSH, LQKENI. V dropped 3 bases and J dropped 3 bases, with 12 bases sitting between them. The CDR3 spans 14 residues. The CDR3 DNA sequence: TGTGCCAGCTCACCCCAGGACACGCGCTACGAGCAGTACTTC. Amino acids: CASSPQDTRYEQYF.

As DNA, the CDR3 is TGTGCCAGCAGCCCTCATATTACCGGGACTAGCGCGGCAGATACGCAGTATTTT. It specifies CASSPHITGTSAADTQYF. The chain has TRBV4-2 and TRBJ2-3, with TRBD2 matching 10 bases. Germline V lookup: CDR1 LGHNA, CDR2 YNFKEQ. V was pared by 4 bases and J by 4 bases, with 14 bases of the junction left unmatched. The CDR3 consists of 18 residues.

The chain carries TRBV27 and TRBJ1-5, with a tentative D call TRBD1 (5 bases). CDR1 is MNHEY and CDR2 is SMNVEV in the germline V gene (reference sequence). The CDR3 has 14 amino acids. V shed 3 bases and J shed 4 bases, with 10 bases lying between them. CDR3 DNA sequence: TGTGCCAGCAGTTTTACAGGTAGAAATCAGCCCCAGCATTTT. This translates into CASSFTGRNQPQHF.